The entry below describes one T cell receptor (beta chain). In this sample, this clone turned up once. Its antigen is still unknown. The sample holds no much larger clone one base away, and base qualities are not on file. From its cysteine to its phenylalanine, the CDR3 spans 14 amino acids. Only the CDR3 region is kept as DNA, spanning 42 bases read in frame from base 1. As encoded in the germline V gene, CDR1 is SQVTM while CDR2 is ANQGSEA. V is trimmed back by 5 bases and J by 0 bases, and the junction contains 6 bases that no gene match accounts for. The immunoSEQ hsTCRB Kit, with multiplexed V- and J-gene primers, was used to amplify TCR-beta CDR3 regions from genomic DNA. Unique DNA barcodes were added in a second PCR, and the samples were pooled together with one negative control and one positive control. Sequencing of the pooled TCR-beta libraries was performed on an Illumina MiSeq using a 150-cycle paired-end protocol. As for the original processing: Adaptive Biotechnologies processed the raw sequencing data into a report containing normalized, annotated TCR-beta repertoires. To compute T-cell density, TCR-beta templates were normalized to usable DNA, with usable DNA estimated through amplification of housekeeping genes. Richness was defined as the count of unique rearrangements, and clonality was defined as 1 minus Pielou's evenness. Intratumor TCR heterogeneity between regions was quantified with the Jaccard index, the Morisita overlap index, and the proportion of shared top-20 clonotypes. TCRdb holds this immuneACCESS table with in-frame rearrangements only. Some clones are missing; in checked studies, unresolved V genes explain under half, and the rest has no known cause. The V and J calls and the clone size are those of that table, but D and trimming were determined from the DNA. This sample has 150 to 200 clones in its table, and approximately 95% of those were observed once. Approximately 10% of the sample comes from the top ten.

The donors were limited-stage small-cell lung cancer patients who had surgical resection in Hangzhou, China, between the late 2000s and the early 2020s. Every donor went straight to surgery with no preoperative chemotherapy or radiotherapy, and no donor was given immunotherapy either before or after surgery. In the sequenced cohort of under 25 patients, every patient was either a smoker or a heavy second-hand smoker. To represent spatial heterogeneity of the primary tumors, a grid approach was used to collect three regions from each tumor FFPE block. To enrich for malignant cells, tumor regions underwent macrodissection, and selection was restricted to regions expected to yield at least 150 ng DNA. Multi-region TCR-beta sequencing of resected limited-stage small-cell lung cancers and of tumor-adjacent lung tissue was performed to characterize T cell repertoire heterogeneity. The AllPrep DNA/RNA FFPE Kit (Qiagen) was used to extract genomic DNA from FFPE tissue.

This entry is derived from a study of T cells and copy number aberrations in small-cell lung cancer listed by TCRdb under 2021. At the level of the whole study: Whole-exome sequencing of the same tumor regions was paired with TCR repertoire sequencing so that T cell metrics could be related to mutations and copy number aberrations. Tumor TCR data existed for roughly 17 patients, while 14 patients had TCR data covering both tumor and normal tissue.

What the authors observed across the whole study: The TCR repertoire was highly heterogeneous across regions: roughly 75-97.7% of clones were restricted to a single region, a lower overlap than in localized NSCLC. Lower T-cell density, richness and clonality were observed in tumors than in adjacent lung tissue, although the difference in density was not significant. Tumor T-cell density, richness and clonality were negatively correlated with higher copy number aberration burden. Every specimen was formalin-fixed paraffin-embedded tissue, a material known to introduce sequencing artifacts. The study was limited by a small sample size because surgical resection is uncommon in small-cell lung cancer, and the findings require validation.

The TCR originated in a middle-aged man with small cell lung cancer. Sequenced: tumor tissue. The chain employs TRBV29-1 and TRBJ1-1, and 7 junction bases match TRBD1. The sequenced DNA is TGCAGCGTTCGGGACGGGACAGTGAACACTGAAGCTTTCTTT. The resulting protein is CSVRDGTVNTEAFF.